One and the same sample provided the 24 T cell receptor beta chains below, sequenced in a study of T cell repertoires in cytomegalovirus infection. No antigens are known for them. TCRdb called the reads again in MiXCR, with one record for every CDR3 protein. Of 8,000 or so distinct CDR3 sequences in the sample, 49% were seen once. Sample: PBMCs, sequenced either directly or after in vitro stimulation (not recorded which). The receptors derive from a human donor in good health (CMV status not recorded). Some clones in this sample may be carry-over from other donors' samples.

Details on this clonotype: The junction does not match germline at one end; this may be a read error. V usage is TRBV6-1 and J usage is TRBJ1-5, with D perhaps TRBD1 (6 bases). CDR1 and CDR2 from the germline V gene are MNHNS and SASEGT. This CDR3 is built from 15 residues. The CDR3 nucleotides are TGTGCCAGCAGTTTTTATCCGGGGGCCGCGCAGCCCCCGCATTTT. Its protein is CASSFYPGAAQPPHF.

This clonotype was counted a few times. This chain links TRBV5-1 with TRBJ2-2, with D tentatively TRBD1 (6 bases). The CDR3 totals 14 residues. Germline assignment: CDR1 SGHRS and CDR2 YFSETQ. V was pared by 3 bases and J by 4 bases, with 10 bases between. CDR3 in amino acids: CASSSGASTGELFF. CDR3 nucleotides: TGCGCCAGCAGCTCAGGGGCCAGCACCGGGGAGCTGTTTTTT. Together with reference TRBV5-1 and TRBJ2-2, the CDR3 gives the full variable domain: KAGVTQTPRYLIKTRGQQVTLSCSPISGHRSVSWYQQTPGQGLQFLFEYFSETQRNKGNFPGRFSGRQFSNSRSEMNVSTLELGDSALYLCASSSGASTGELFFGEGSRLTVL.

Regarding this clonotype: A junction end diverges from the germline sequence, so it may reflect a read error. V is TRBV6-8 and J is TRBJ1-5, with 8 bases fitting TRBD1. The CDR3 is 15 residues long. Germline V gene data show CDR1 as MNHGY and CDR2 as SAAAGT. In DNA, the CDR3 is TGTGCCACAGGCCTCCGACAGGGGACCAATAAGACCCAGCAGTTT. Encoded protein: CATGLRQGTNKTQQF.

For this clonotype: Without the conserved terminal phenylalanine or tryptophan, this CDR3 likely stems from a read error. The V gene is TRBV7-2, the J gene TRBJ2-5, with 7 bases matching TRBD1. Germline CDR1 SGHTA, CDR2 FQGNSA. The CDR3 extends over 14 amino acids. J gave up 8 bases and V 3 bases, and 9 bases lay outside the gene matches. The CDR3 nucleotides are TGTGCCAGCAGCTTCGACAGGGATGGAGAAACCCAGTACTTA. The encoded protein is CASSFDRDGETQYL.

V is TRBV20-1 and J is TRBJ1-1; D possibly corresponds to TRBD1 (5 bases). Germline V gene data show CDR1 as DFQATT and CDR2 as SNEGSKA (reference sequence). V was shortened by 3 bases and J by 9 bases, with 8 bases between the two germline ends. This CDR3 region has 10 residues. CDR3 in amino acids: CSARGTKAFF. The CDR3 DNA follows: TGCAGTGCTAGGGGGACGAAAGCTTTCTTT.

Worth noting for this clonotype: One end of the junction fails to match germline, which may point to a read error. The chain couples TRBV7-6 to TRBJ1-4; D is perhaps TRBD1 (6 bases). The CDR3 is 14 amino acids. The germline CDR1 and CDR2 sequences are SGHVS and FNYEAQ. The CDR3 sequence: CASSTGTRHEKLFF. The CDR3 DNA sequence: TGTGCTAGCAGCACGGGGACAAGACATGAAAAACTGTTTTTT.

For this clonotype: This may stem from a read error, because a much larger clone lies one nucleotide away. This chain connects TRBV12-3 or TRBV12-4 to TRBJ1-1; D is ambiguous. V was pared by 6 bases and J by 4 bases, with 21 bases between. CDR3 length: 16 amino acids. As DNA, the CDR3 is TGTGCCAGCAGCCTCATGGTTTCCCAACAGTTCACTGAAGCTTTCTTT. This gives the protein CASSLMVSQQFTEAFF.

In DNA, the CDR3 is TGTGCCAGCAGTTACGGACATAGCGGGAGAGAATCCTACGAGCAGTACTTC. This sequence encodes CASSYGHSGRESYEQYF. V and J are TRBV6-5 and TRBJ2-7, with 9 positions matching TRBD2. The CDR3 is 17 amino acids. Trimming at V came to 2 bases and at J to 1 base, leaving 9 bases not matched to a gene. Germline V gene sequence: CDR1 MNHEY, CDR2 SVGAGI.

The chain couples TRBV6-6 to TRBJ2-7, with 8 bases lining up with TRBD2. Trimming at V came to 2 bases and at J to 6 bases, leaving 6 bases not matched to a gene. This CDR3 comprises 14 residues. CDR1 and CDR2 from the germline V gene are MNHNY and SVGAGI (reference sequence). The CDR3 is CASSYLGTRGEQYF. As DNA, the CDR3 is TGTGCCAGCAGTTACCTCGGGACTAGAGGCGAGCAGTACTTC.

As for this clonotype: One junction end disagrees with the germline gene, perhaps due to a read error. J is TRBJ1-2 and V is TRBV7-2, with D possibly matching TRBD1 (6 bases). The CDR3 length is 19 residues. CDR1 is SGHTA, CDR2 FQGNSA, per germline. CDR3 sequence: CSSSLGDVTPTGFGSSYTF. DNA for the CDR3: TGTTCCAGCAGCTTAGGGGACGTCACGCCTACAGGGTTTGGTAGTAGCTACACCTTC.

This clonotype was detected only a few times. CDR3 sequence reads: CASSLYGVNTEAFF. CDR3 nucleotides: TGTGCCAGCAGCTTATATGGGGTGAACACTGAAGCTTTCTTT. The V gene is TRBV7-2, the J gene TRBJ1-1; D remains unclear. The CDR3 has 14 amino acids. Germline CDR1 reads SGHTA; CDR2 reads FQGNSA. Trimming removed 2 bases at V and 0 bases at J, with 7 bases between.

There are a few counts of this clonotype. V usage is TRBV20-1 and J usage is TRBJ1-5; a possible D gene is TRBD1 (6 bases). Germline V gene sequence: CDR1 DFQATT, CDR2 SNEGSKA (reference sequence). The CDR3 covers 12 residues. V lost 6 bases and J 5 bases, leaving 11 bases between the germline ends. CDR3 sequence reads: CSAPGQDQPQHF. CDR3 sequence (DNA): TGCAGTGCCCCGGGACAAGATCAGCCCCAGCATTTT.

CDR3 in DNA: TGTGCCAGCAGCTTAGGGGACGTCAATCAGACAGGGTTGGTTAGTTGCTTCACCTTC. Translation gives CASSLGDVNQTGLVSCFTF. The gene calls are TRBV7-2 and TRBJ1-2, with 7 bases that match TRBD1. This CDR3 is 19 amino acids long. Germline lookup yields CDR1 SGHTA and CDR2 FQGNSA. Trimming took 1 base from V and 13 from J; bases not matched to a gene: 27.

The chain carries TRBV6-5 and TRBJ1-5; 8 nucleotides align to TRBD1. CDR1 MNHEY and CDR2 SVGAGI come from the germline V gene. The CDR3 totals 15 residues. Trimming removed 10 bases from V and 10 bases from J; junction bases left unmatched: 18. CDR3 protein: CATGLRQGTKHPQHF. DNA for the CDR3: TGTGCCACAGGCCTCAGACAGGGGACCAAGCATCCCCAGCATTTT.

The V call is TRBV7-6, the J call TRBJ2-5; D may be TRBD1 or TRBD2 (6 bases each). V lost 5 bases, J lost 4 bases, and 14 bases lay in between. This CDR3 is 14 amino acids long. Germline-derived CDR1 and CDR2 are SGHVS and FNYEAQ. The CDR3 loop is CASSGGGVLETQYF. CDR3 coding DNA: TGTGCCAGCAGCGGGGGCGGGGTCCTAGAGACCCAGTACTTC. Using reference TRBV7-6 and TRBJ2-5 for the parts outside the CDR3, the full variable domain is GAGVSQSPRYKVTKRGQDVALRCDPISGHVSLYWYRQALGQGPEFLTYFNYEAQQDKSGLPNDRFSAERPEGSISTLTIQRTEQRDSAMYRCASSGGGVLETQYFGPGTRLLVL.

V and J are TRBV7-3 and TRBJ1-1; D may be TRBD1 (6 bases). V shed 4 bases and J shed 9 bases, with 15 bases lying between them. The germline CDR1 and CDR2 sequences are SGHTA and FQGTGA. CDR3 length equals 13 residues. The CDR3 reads CASSSAGGRKAFF. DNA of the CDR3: TGTGCCAGCAGCTCCGCTGGGGGCAGGAAAGCTTTCTTT.

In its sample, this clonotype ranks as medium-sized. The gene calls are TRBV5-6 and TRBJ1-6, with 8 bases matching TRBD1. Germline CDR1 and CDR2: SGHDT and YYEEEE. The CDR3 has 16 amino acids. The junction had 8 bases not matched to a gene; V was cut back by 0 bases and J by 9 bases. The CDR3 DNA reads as TGTGCCAGCAGCTTGGCTCAGGGGGCGCGTGGTTCACCCCTCCACTTT. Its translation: CASSLAQGARGSPLHF.

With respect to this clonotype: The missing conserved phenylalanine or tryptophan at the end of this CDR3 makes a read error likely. The CDR3 nucleotides read TGTGCCAGCAGCCAAGGCGGGGGCACAGATACGCAGTATTTG. It encodes CASSQGGGTDTQYL. This chain links TRBV14 with TRBJ2-3, with D tentatively TRBD2 (6 bases). The CDR3 loop spans 14 amino acids. Trimming removed 1 base at V and 1 base at J, with 6 bases between. Germline CDR1 SGHDN, CDR2 FVKESK.

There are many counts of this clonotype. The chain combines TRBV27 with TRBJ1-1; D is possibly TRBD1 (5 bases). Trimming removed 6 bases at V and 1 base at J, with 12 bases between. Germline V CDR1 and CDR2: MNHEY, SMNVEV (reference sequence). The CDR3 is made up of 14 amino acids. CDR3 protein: CASRDLQENTEAFF. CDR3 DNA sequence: TGTGCCAGCAGGGATCTACAGGAGAACACTGAAGCTTTCTTT.

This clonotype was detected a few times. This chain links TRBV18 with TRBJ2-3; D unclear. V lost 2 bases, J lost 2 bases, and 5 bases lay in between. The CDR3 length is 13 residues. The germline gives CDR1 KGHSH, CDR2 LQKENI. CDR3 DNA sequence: TGTGCCAGCTCACCAGAGGACACAGATACGCAGTATTTT. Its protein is CASSPEDTDTQYF.

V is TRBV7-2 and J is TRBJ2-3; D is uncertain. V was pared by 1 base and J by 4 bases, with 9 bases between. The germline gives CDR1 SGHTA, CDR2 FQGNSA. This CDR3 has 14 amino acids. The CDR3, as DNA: TGTGCCAGCAGCTTAGGCTTCTCATCAGATACGCAGTATTTT. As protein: CASSLGFSSDTQYF.

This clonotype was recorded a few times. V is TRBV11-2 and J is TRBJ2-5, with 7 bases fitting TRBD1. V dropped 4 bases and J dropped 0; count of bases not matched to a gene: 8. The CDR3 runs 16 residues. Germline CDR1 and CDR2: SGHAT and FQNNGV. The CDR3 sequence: CASSSDRVEYQETQYF. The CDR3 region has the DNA TGTGCCAGCAGCTCCGACAGGGTGGAGTACCAAGAGACCCAGTACTTC.

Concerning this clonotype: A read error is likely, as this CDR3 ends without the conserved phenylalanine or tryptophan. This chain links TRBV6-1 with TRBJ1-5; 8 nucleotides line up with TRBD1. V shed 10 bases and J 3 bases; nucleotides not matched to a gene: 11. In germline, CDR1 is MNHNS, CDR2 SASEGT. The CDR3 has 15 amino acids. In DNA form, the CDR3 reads TGTGCCACAGGCATCAGACAGGGGACCAATCAGCCCCAGCATTTG. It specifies CATGIRQGTNQPQHL.

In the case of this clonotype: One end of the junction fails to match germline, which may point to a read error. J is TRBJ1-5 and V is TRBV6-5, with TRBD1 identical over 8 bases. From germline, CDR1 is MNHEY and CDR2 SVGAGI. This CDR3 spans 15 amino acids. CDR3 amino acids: CATGLRQGTNQPKPF. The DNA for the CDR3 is TGTGCCACAGGCCTACGACAGGGGACCAATCAGCCCAAGCCTTTT.